The present entry profiles one TCR beta chain with its context. Its antigen remains unknown. This sample was taken from a study of cytotoxic CD8 clonotypes in ibrutinib-treated CLL. Whole-study results and caveats: Private clonotypes, not public ones, expanded at ibrutinib response. While tracking circulating CD8+ T-cell counts, baseline clonality exceeded that of age-matched healthy donors.

The method was immunoSEQ multiplex PCR; TCRdb's version includes in-frame clones alone and lacks a portion of them. The data contain approximately 320,000 clones, around 66% of them seen just once; the ten biggest clones take up 6.3%. CDR1 is SGHVS and CDR2 is FNYEAQ in the germline V gene. The V and J ends lost 1 base and 8 bases respectively, with 16 bases between them. The CDR3 totals 15 residues. This TCR was sampled from a human donor with chronic lymphocytic leukemia. The input for sequencing was PBMCs, taken after 36 months of ibrutinib treatment. The V gene is TRBV7-6, the J gene TRBJ2-3, with D possibly being TRBD1 (5 bases). CDR3 region: CASSLEDISQSTQYF. The CDR3 DNA follows: TGTGCCAGCAGCTTAGAGGACATATCACAGAGTACGCAGTATTTT.